A selection of T cell receptor beta chains follows, all from one sample in a study of blood T cell repertoires in COVID-19. Some clones are missing from TCRdb's copy, which holds only in-frame ones; the method was immunoSEQ multiplex PCR. Among a few hundred thousand clones, roughly 85% were seen once, and the ten largest hold approximately 3.1%. Sequencing was carried out using peripheral blood. Receptor source: a young woman with acute or convalescent COVID-19. CDR3s include the opening cysteine and the closing phenylalanine or tryptophan. Fields, in order: V gene, D gene, CDR3 protein. The D gene is left open where the match is weak.

v_call: TRBV7-8
d_call: TRBD2
cdr3_aa: CASSLARLAGSVREQYF

v_call: TRBV5-1
d_call: .
cdr3_aa: CASSRRGNEQFF

v_call: TRBV7-8
d_call: TRBD1
cdr3_aa: CASSLRDSSQYF

v_call: TRBV6-1
d_call: .
cdr3_aa: CASSEGRHYGYTF

v_call: TRBV7-9
d_call: TRBD1
cdr3_aa: CASSKTRDRGYTEAFF

v_call: TRBV27
d_call: .
cdr3_aa: CASSLFSPSYNEQFF

v_call: TRBV5-4
d_call: TRBD2
cdr3_aa: CASSFGLAGGETQYF

v_call: TRBV7-9
d_call: TRBD2
cdr3_aa: CASSLGLAGGLDEQYF

v_call: TRBV2
d_call: .
cdr3_aa: CASSDLQGFNYGYTF

v_call: TRBV7-8
d_call: TRBD1
cdr3_aa: CASSLLGSAGGNSPLHF

v_call: TRBV7-2
d_call: .
cdr3_aa: CASSLRASLVETQYF

v_call: TRBV18
d_call: .
cdr3_aa: CASSLRERGNSPLHF

v_call: TRBV25-1
d_call: TRBD1
cdr3_aa: CASSGQGYGYTF

v_call: TRBV27
d_call: TRBD2
cdr3_aa: CAIGGSGSQETQYF

v_call: TRBV9
d_call: .
cdr3_aa: CASSAGKGATDTQYF

v_call: TRBV6-5
d_call: TRBD1
cdr3_aa: CASSYEGQGFISGYTF

v_call: TRBV9
d_call: TRBD2
cdr3_aa: CASSVATGGSPGGNEQFF

v_call: TRBV5-1
d_call: TRBD1
cdr3_aa: CASSPGTGLQPQHF

v_call: TRBV29-1
d_call: .
cdr3_aa: CSVSREPVEAFF

v_call: TRBV7-2
d_call: .
cdr3_aa: CASSFVWAGEQFF

v_call: TRBV6-6
d_call: TRBD1
cdr3_aa: CASRPGTGRITEAFF

v_call: TRBV5-8
d_call: .
cdr3_aa: CASSFTGSTYEQYF

v_call: TRBV5-6
d_call: TRBD1
cdr3_aa: CASSLETGGMNTEAFF

v_call: TRBV30
d_call: TRBD1
cdr3_aa: CAWTGGLVGELFF

v_call: TRBV10-3
d_call: TRBD2
cdr3_aa: CATRLREGDTQYF

v_call: TRBV5-6
d_call: TRBD1
cdr3_aa: CASSMGQGKPNTGELFF

v_call: TRBV10-3
d_call: .
cdr3_aa: CATRGTGNTEAFF

v_call: TRBV20-1
d_call: TRBD1
cdr3_aa: CSASQGQSNYGYTF

v_call: TRBV12-5
d_call: TRBD2
cdr3_aa: CASGWGGNTDTQYF

v_call: TRBV19
d_call: .
cdr3_aa: CATNRGGATSGNTIYF

v_call: TRBV19
d_call: TRBD2
cdr3_aa: CASSMVPGASGRYHNEQFF

v_call: TRBV3-1/TRBV3-2
d_call: TRBD2
cdr3_aa: CASSAYGTSGSHEQFF

v_call: TRBV4-3
d_call: TRBD1
cdr3_aa: CASSQDRTGEVYEQYF

v_call: TRBV25-1
d_call: .
cdr3_aa: CASSEMRDSDTQYF

v_call: TRBV5-1
d_call: .
cdr3_aa: CASSLGGYNEQFF

v_call: TRBV7-9
d_call: .
cdr3_aa: CASSLFGEGTSSYEQYF

v_call: TRBV4-3
d_call: TRBD2
cdr3_aa: CASSQVWREGRDEQYF